This is a list of T cell receptor beta chains from one sample in a study of cytomegalovirus exposure and HLA in healthy donors. The protocol was immunoSEQ multiplex PCR, while the TCRdb copy is restricted to in-frame clones and leaves out a portion. The sample comprises roughly 140,000 clones, approximately 79% of which are singletons, and around 1.3% rests with the top ten. Material: PBMCs. The receptors shown here come from a female donor in good health and CMV-seronegative. The CDR3 runs from the conserved cysteine through the conserved F or W. A D gene is named only where the DNA matches it firmly. For some rows the clone size is stated as once, few or many, or as a class when expanded; others skip it.

V gene	J gene	clone size	D gene	CDR3 protein	CDR3 DNA
TRBV2	TRBJ1-1	NA	NA	CASKEGLNPYNTEAFF	TGTGCCAGCAAGGAGGGGCTGAACCCTTATAACACTGAAGCTTTCTTT
TRBV2	TRBJ1-5	NA	NA	CASSRTERNQPQHF	TGTGCCAGCAGTAGGACAGAACGCAATCAGCCCCAGCATTTT
TRBV5-6	TRBJ2-1	NA	NA	CASSWGTRGPEQFF	TGTGCCAGCAGCTGGGGGACTCGCGGGCCTGAGCAGTTCTTC
TRBV19	TRBJ2-1	NA	NA	CASSMGTSSYNEQFF	TGTGCCAGTAGTATGGGCACTAGCTCCTACAATGAGCAGTTCTTC
TRBV27	TRBJ2-2	NA	TRBD1	CASTRGQGPGELFF	TGTGCCAGCACCCGGGGACAGGGACCCGGGGAGCTGTTTTTT
TRBV19	TRBJ2-2	NA	NA	CASSIIVGSQTGELFF	TGTGCCAGTAGTATAATTGTCGGGAGTCAGACCGGGGAGCTGTTTTTT
TRBV4-1	TRBJ2-7	NA	TRBD2	CASSQIAGGNYEQYF	TGCGCCAGCAGCCAGATAGCGGGAGGGAACTACGAGCAGTACTTC
TRBV28	TRBJ2-4	NA	NA	CASRTAGNIQYF	TGTGCCAGCCGGACAGCAGGTAACATTCAGTACTTC
TRBV19	TRBJ2-1	NA	TRBD2	CASSIKRGATAEQFF	TGTGCCAGTAGTATTAAGCGGGGGGCCACTGCTGAGCAGTTCTTC
TRBV19	TRBJ1-1	NA	TRBD1	CASSTRTGARFTEAFF	TGTGCCAGTAGTACTCGGACAGGGGCGAGGTTCACTGAAGCTTTCTTT
TRBV4-1	TRBJ2-1	NA	TRBD2	CASSQVALAGDEQFF	TGCGCCAGCAGCCAAGTGGCACTAGCGGGAGATGAGCAGTTCTTC
TRBV28	TRBJ2-7	NA	NA	CASSLSSSYEQYF	TGTGCCAGCAGTTTATCCAGTTCCTACGAGCAGTACTTC
TRBV30	TRBJ1-5	NA	NA	CAWSRQGNQPQHF	TGTGCCTGGAGTCGGCAGGGAAATCAGCCCCAGCATTTT
TRBV5-1	TRBJ2-3	once	TRBD2	CASSLAGDSDTQYF	TGCGCCAGCAGCCTAGCGGGAGACTCAGATACGCAGTATTTT
TRBV27	TRBJ1-1	NA	NA	CASRLHSGTEAFF	TGTGCCAGCAGGCTACACAGCGGCACTGAAGCTTTCTTT
TRBV28	TRBJ2-7	NA	NA	CASSLGRAAYEQYF	TGTGCCAGCAGTTTGGGCAGAGCCGCCTACGAGCAGTACTTC
TRBV7-9	TRBJ2-1	NA	NA	CASSLRGRHEQFF	TGTGCCAGCAGCCTCCGCGGTAGACATGAGCAGTTCTTC
TRBV5-6	TRBJ1-5	NA	NA	CASSLLRSNQPQHF	TGTGCCAGCAGCTTACTAAGGAGCAATCAGCCCCAGCATTTT
TRBV5-1	TRBJ2-5	NA	NA	CASSLARDQETQYF	TGCGCCAGCAGCTTGGCCAGGGACCAAGAGACCCAGTACTTC
TRBV5-4	TRBJ2-7	NA	NA	CASSPAPGLTSYEQYF	TGTGCCAGCAGCCCAGCTCCGGGACTGACCTCCTACGAGCAGTACTTC
TRBV6-5	TRBJ2-3	NA	TRBD1	CASSRTGLDTQYF	TGTGCCAGCAGTCGGACAGGGCTAGATACGCAGTATTTT
TRBV7-9	TRBJ2-2	many	NA	CASSLIPSEVGGELFF	TGTGCCAGCAGCTTAATCCCTAGCGAGGTTGGCGGGGAGCTGTTTTTT
TRBV6-5	TRBJ2-7	once	TRBD2	CASSLREGDEQYF	TGTGCCAGCAGTTTACGGGAGGGCGACGAGCAGTACTTC
TRBV28	TRBJ1-5	NA	NA	CASSWTVNQPQHF	TGTGCCAGCAGTTGGACAGTCAATCAGCCCCAGCATTTT
TRBV4-1	TRBJ2-7	few	NA	CASSQDQGYYEQYF	TGCGCCAGCAGCCAAGATCAGGGCTATTACGAGCAGTACTTC
TRBV29-1	TRBJ1-2	few	TRBD1	CSVEQGHYGYTF	TGCAGCGTCGAACAGGGGCACTATGGCTACACCTTC
TRBV15	TRBJ2-7	NA	TRBD1	CATSRGDRAPSAYEQYF	TGTGCCACCAGCAGAGGCGACAGGGCCCCTTCGGCCTACGAGCAGTACTTC
TRBV28	TRBJ1-1	NA	NA	CASTGISNTEAFF	TGTGCCAGCACGGGAATTAGTAACACTGAAGCTTTCTTT
TRBV5-1	TRBJ1-1	NA	NA	CASSLALDSLNTEAFF	TGCGCCAGCAGCTTGGCCTTAGACAGTTTGAACACTGAAGCTTTCTTT
TRBV28	TRBJ2-7	NA	TRBD2	CASRPKGGRVYEQYF	TGTGCCAGCAGGCCGAAAGGCGGGAGAGTCTACGAGCAGTACTTC
TRBV28	TRBJ2-7	once	TRBD1	CASSLPTGAPYEQYF	TGTGCCAGCAGTTTGCCCACAGGGGCCCCCTACGAGCAGTACTTC
TRBV5-4	TRBJ1-1	few	TRBD1	CASSLGQGAEAFF	TGTGCCAGCAGCTTGGGACAGGGGGCTGAAGCTTTCTTT
TRBV30	TRBJ2-4	NA	NA	CAWSVRGLQYF	TGTGCCTGGAGTGTAAGGGGATTACAGTACTTC
TRBV28	TRBJ2-7	NA	NA	CASSFPGFAYEQYF	TGTGCCAGCAGTTTCCCAGGGTTTGCCTACGAGCAGTACTTC
TRBV11-2	TRBJ2-7	NA	TRBD1	CASSLGRQGPYEQYF	TGTGCCAGCAGCTTGGGGAGACAGGGACCTTACGAGCAGTACTTC
TRBV2	TRBJ2-3	NA	NA	CASSGVKRSSTDTQYF	TGTGCCAGCAGTGGGGTCAAGCGGAGTAGCACAGATACGCAGTATTTT
TRBV7-9	TRBJ2-3	NA	NA	CASSRTTSTDTQYF	TGTGCCAGCAGCCGTACTACCAGCACAGATACGCAGTATTTT
TRBV2	TRBJ1-1	NA	NA	CASTGSMNTEAFF	TGTGCCAGCACCGGGAGCATGAACACTGAAGCTTTCTTT
TRBV5-8	TRBJ2-5	NA	TRBD1	CASSTRQGKILGQETQYF	TGTGCCAGCAGCACGCGACAGGGGAAGATCCTGGGCCAAGAGACCCAGTACTTC
TRBV6-1	TRBJ2-7	NA	NA	CASRWAGAYEQYF	TGTGCCAGCAGATGGGCAGGGGCGTACGAGCAGTACTTC
TRBV6-1	TRBJ2-7	many	TRBD1	CASSEAEDRAYEQYF	TGTGCCAGCAGTGAAGCGGAGGACAGGGCCTACGAGCAGTACTTC
TRBV19	TRBJ2-5	NA	NA	CASSIGGNRGETQYF	TGTGCCAGTAGTATCGGAGGGAATCGGGGCGAGACCCAGTACTTC
TRBV19	TRBJ2-2	NA	TRBD2	CASSTRTSGTGELFF	TGTGCCAGTAGTACCCGGACTAGCGGGACCGGGGAGCTGTTTTTT
TRBV5-1	TRBJ1-4	NA	TRBD1	CASSLKDRATNEKLFF	TGCGCCAGCAGCCTAAAGGACAGGGCAACTAATGAAAAACTGTTTTTT
TRBV5-6	TRBJ2-3	NA	TRBD1	CASSLTGTGTSTDTQYF	TGTGCCAGCAGCTTGACTGGGACAGGGACTAGCACAGATACGCAGTATTTT
TRBV7-2	TRBJ2-1	NA	TRBD2	CASSLGLAGGYNEQFF	TGTGCCAGCAGCTTAGGACTAGCGGGAGGATACAATGAGCAGTTCTTC
TRBV15	TRBJ2-7	NA	TRBD2	CATSSILAGPLEQYF	TGTGCCACCAGCAGCATCCTAGCGGGACCGCTCGAGCAGTACTTC
TRBV5-5	TRBJ1-3	NA	NA	CASSTASGTPLSGNTIYF	TGTGCCAGCAGCACCGCCTCCGGGACACCACTCTCTGGAAACACCATATATTTT
TRBV4-2	TRBJ2-7	NA	TRBD2	CASSQDDGRARHGTSGIYEQYF	TGTGCCAGCAGCCAAGATGATGGCAGGGCGAGACACGGGACTAGCGGGATCTACGAGCAGTACTTC
TRBV30	TRBJ1-2	NA	NA	CAWSVRAWAVEGYTF	TGTGCCTGGAGTGTACGAGCATGGGCCGTCGAGGGCTACACCTTC